Included here is one TCR beta chain sequence, with context. In its sample, this clone was seen once. Its antigen is not yet known. No qualities accompany the bases; no much larger clone lies one base away. CD8 naive samples were CD45RO-negative cells positively selected for CCR7, giving a CD45RA+CCR7+ population that excluded TemRA cells. Healthy HIV-negative adults with no recently reported acute infections or vaccinations were included as donors. Only Caucasian adults living in Nashville, Tennessee, USA were represented among the donors. Blood was obtained by leukapheresis, after which PBMCs were separated by Ficoll-Histopaque density gradient centrifugation and cryopreserved in liquid nitrogen vapor phase. Analytical flow cytometry was used to check the purity and quantity of every magnetically sorted T cell population. Genomic DNA was isolated from each sorted fraction and quantified by UV absorbance on a Nanodrop 2000c.

This entry belongs to a study of shared clonotypes between healthy human individuals (dated by TCRdb to about 2020). Study-level background: Two women and three men aged 18 to 49 years were included in the cohort. Per donor, three plates each were used for CD4 naive and CD4 memory, two for CD8 naive, and one for CD8 memory. The study deeply sequenced blood TCR repertoires of about 5 healthy adults to estimate repertoire size and the extent of clonotype sharing between individuals. Libraries were prepared and TCR repertoires were sequenced by different laboratories using diverse techniques, in order to increase sequencing depth and limit assay-specific biases. Leukapheresis yielded between about 0.85 and 10 billion PBMCs per donor.

TCR CDR3 regions were amplified from genomic DNA by multiplex PCR using the deep immunoSEQ assay. Extracted genomic DNA from each cell subset was spread evenly across all wells of several immunoSEQ 96-well plates, with each plate serving as a replicate. Each replicate PCR for sorted subsets received about 200 ng genomic DNA, equal to roughly 33,000 T cell genomes. Purified libraries were measured with a Qubit 3.0 fluorometer, size-checked on a Bioanalyzer 2100, and measured again with the KAPA Library Quantification kit. Every immunoSEQ 96-well plate was sequenced on a dedicated single-read 150-cycle Illumina NextSeq 550 flow cell. As for how the authors treated the data: The immunoSEQ output contained only junctional sequences without quality scores, so filtering could not match that applied to full-length reads. To assign V/J genes and CDR3, sequences were annotated using PyIR, a Python wrapper for IgBLAST v1.9, with IMGT germline references. Reads were removed for weak V/J assignments (E-value above 1e-6), missing CDR3, stop codons, out-of-frame junctions, or ambiguous translated residues. V3J clonotypes were defined as sequences sharing an identical inferred V gene, J gene, and CDR3 amino acid sequence. Percentage overlap between repertoires was computed as shared unique clonotypes divided by the size of the smaller repertoire. Richness of each repertoire was evaluated using RTK rarefaction, the Chao1 estimator, and Recon v2.1 estimates of unobserved clonotypes. OLGA was used to compute generation probabilities for all TCRbeta clonotypes that the gDNA method yielded from a few donors. TCRdb took this table from immuneACCESS and kept in-frame rearrangements with V and J called. Such tables lack part of the clones; where checked against another copy, unresolved V genes explain under half of the gap, and the rest is unexplained. D and trimming come from the DNA, and the V and J calls and clone size come from that table. Recorded for this sample are 500,000 to 700,000 clones; roughly 95% of them occurred a single time. The top ten hold over 0.09% of the sample.

The paper as a whole reports these results and caveats: Naive subsets generally had larger estimated clonotype richness than memory subsets did. Clonotypes shared by all four sorted-subset donors showed higher generation probabilities than non-shared clonotypes. The genetic and exposure-history diversity represented was limited by the small number of donors. Around 5.4% of naive CD4, 3.5% of naive CD8, approximately 2% of memory CD4, and around 0.4% of memory CD8 clonotypes were shared across several donors. Sampling was limited to blood, and TCR repertoires in tissue likely differ from TCR repertoires in blood. Incomplete sequencing was indicated by rarefaction of sorted-subset datasets, despite the large sequencing depth. Based on pairwise subsampling, the degree of clonotype sharing among donors was expected to be affected by sequencing depth.

Spanning cysteine to phenylalanine, the CDR3 consists of 14 amino acids. The sequence is cut down to CDR3 DNA, 42 bases in frame from base 1. Trimming costs V 4 bases and J 3 bases, and their ends lie 14 bases apart. Sequences SGHDT (CDR1) and YYEEEE (CDR2) are obtained from the germline V gene. The clonotype originates from a woman in her thirties in good health. This chain joins TRBV5-6 to TRBJ2-7, and possibly TRBD2, on 6 matching bases. Sequencing was done on a sample of naive CD8+ T cells sorted from blood. The cell subset or site label corresponds to: CD45RA+CCR7+. The CDR3 loop reads CASSPSGLHYEQYF. The nucleotide sequence reads TGTGCCAGCAGCCCGTCGGGACTCCACTACGAGCAGTACTTC.